This entry is about one T cell receptor (beta chain). Its matching antigen is unknown. 60 Vbeta and 13 Jbeta primers were used in PCR. Here immunoSEQ multiplex PCR was the method, and the copy in TCRdb shows in-frame clones only, minus some. The repertoire holds some 180,000 clones, with over 80% as singletons. CDR3 length: 14 amino acids. V trimming: 3 bases; J trimming: 6 bases; junction bases outside the gene matches: 1. CDR1 is MNHNY, CDR2 SVGAGI, per germline (reference sequence). The source of the sample is a study of cytomegalovirus exposure and HLA in healthy donors. Study findings and constraints: One variant, a missense change in DCLRE1C, was linked in a later analysis to TCR beta V- and J-gene trimming.

The chain joins TRBV6-6 to TRBJ2-2; 10 bases line up with TRBD2. The specimen was PBMCs. The sequence derives from a girl aged 10-17 years in good health and CMV-seropositive. In DNA, the CDR3 is TGTGCCAGCAGTTATCTAGCGGGGGCCGGGGAGCTGTTTTTT. It is translated as CASSYLAGAGELFF.